This entry lists 16 T cell receptor beta chains sequenced from one sample in a study of shared clonotypes between healthy human individuals. Produced via immunoSEQ multiplex PCR; TCRdb's table is partial and in-frame only. The table lists about 980,000 clones, approximately 80% of them singletons. Sequenced input: memory CD4+ T cells sorted from blood. Subset denoted: CD45RA-negative fraction. The receptors stem from a man between 18 and 29 years old in good health.

The CDR3 DNA follows: TGTGCCAGCAGCTTGGAGGGGGCGCAGGGAGAGACCCAGTACTTC. Translating it yields CASSLEGAQGETQYF. This sequence joins TRBV5-4 and TRBJ2-5; 7 bases align to TRBD1. The CDR3 runs 15 residues. Trimming at V came to 0 bases and at J to 4 bases, leaving 6 bases not matched to a gene. Germline assignment: CDR1 SGHNT and CDR2 YYREEE (reference sequence).

The rearrangement links TRBV19 to TRBJ2-2; D uncertain. V dropped 1 base and J dropped 2 bases, with 8 bases sitting between them. CDR3 size: 15 residues. Germline loops: CDR1 LNHDA, CDR2 SQIVND (reference sequence). The CDR3 DNA reads TGTGCCAGTAGTATAGTAGCCGATAACACCGGGGAGCTGTTTTTT. Protein sequence: CASSIVADNTGELFF. Full variable domain (remainder filled in from reference TRBV19 and TRBJ2-2): DGGITQSPKYLFRKEGQNVTLSCEQNLNHDAMYWYRQDPGQGLRLIYYSQIVNDFQKGDIAEGYSVSREKKESFPLTVTSAQKNPTAFYLCASSIVADNTGELFFGEGSRLTVL.

The chain carries TRBV10-2 and TRBJ2-1; no firm D call. CDR3 length equals 14 residues. CDR1 WSHSY and CDR2 SAAADI come from the germline V gene. Trimming shortened V by 3 bases and J by 2 bases, and 8 bases separated the two germline ends. CDR3 nucleotide sequence: TGCGCCAGCAGTGACATTATGGCCTACAATGAGCAGTTCTTC. Protein: CASSDIMAYNEQFF.

The rearrangement links TRBV21-1 to TRBJ1-1; TRBD1 is taken as the D call from the table, unchecked against the DNA. TRBV21-1 is shown as a pseudogene. This CDR3 has 12 amino acids. CDR3 DNA sequence: TGTGCCAGCTGCGACAGCTACACTGAAGCTTTCTTT. This codes for CASCDSYTEAFF.

The chain joins TRBV7-2 to TRBJ1-1, with TRBD1 as a possible D gene (5 bases). This CDR3 region has 14 residues. Germline-derived CDR1 and CDR2 are SGHTA and FQGNSA. V dropped 0 bases and J dropped 4 bases, with 9 bases sitting between them. The CDR3 here is CASSLAQGSTEAFF. The CDR3, as DNA: TGTGCCAGCAGCTTAGCTCAGGGTTCCACTGAAGCTTTCTTT.

The chain carries TRBV7-2 and TRBJ1-2, with D possibly matching TRBD1 (5 bases). The V gene lost 2 bases and the J gene lost 4 bases, with 11 bases spanning the gap. This CDR3 is built from 14 residues. The V gene's germline CDR1 is SGHTA and CDR2 FQGNSA. CDR3 region: CASSLNAGPYGYTF. The CDR3 DNA is TGTGCCAGCAGCTTAAATGCGGGGCCCTATGGCTACACCTTC.

This clone showed up just once. The V gene is TRBV21-1, the J gene TRBJ1-1; no check of the table's D call, TRBD1, against the DNA was made. TRBV21-1 is a documented pseudogene. The length of the CDR3 is 17 residues. The CDR3 DNA reads as TGTGCCAGCAGCCACCCCGACAGGGGTGAGATGAACACTGAAGCTTTCTTT. It encodes CASSHPDRGEMNTEAFF.

The chain recombines TRBV7-2 with TRBJ2-3; 9 nucleotides align to TRBD1. The germline gives CDR1 SGHTA, CDR2 FQGNSA. This CDR3 has 17 residues. V lost 1 base to trimming and J lost 1 base; unmatched junction nucleotides: 6. The DNA for the CDR3 is TGTGCCAGCAGCTTAGTAGGACAGGGGTTCGGCACAGATACGCAGTATTTT. Translation gives CASSLVGQGFGTDTQYF.

This clone appeared many times. The chain recombines TRBV5-1 with TRBJ2-1; 9 bases line up with TRBD2. From germline, CDR1 is SGHRS and CDR2 YFSETQ. The CDR3 contains 20 residues. Trimming cost V 0 bases and J 1 base; bases outside gene matches: 14. This CDR3 reads CASSLGLAGAAGGSYNEQFF. Written as DNA, the CDR3 is TGCGCCAGCAGCTTGGGGTTAGCGGGAGCCGCCGGTGGATCCTACAATGAGCAGTTCTTC.

The genes are TRBV19 and TRBJ2-1, with a tentative D call TRBD2 (6 bases). Germline-derived CDR1 and CDR2 are LNHDA and SQIVND (reference sequence). V was clipped by 8 bases and J by 7 bases, with 18 bases between them. The CDR3 spans 14 residues. The CDR3 spells CASGPSVLGNEQFF. The CDR3 DNA follows: TGTGCCAGTGGCCCTAGCGTTTTAGGGAATGAGCAGTTCTTC. Looking up the rest from reference TRBV19 and TRBJ2-1 gives the full variable domain: DGGITQSPKYLFRKEGQNVTLSCEQNLNHDAMYWYRQDPGQGLRLIYYSQIVNDFQKGDIAEGYSVSREKKESFPLTVTSAQKNPTAFYLCASGPSVLGNEQFFGPGTRLTVL.

This clone was observed a few times. This sequence joins TRBV10-1 and TRBJ2-2; D ambiguous. With 3 bases removed from V and 8 bases from J, the gap between germline ends came to 7 bases. CDR1 and CDR2 from the germline V gene are WNHNN and SYGVQD (reference sequence). The CDR3 extends over 12 amino acids. The CDR3 DNA is TGCGCCAGCAGTGACTCCGGGGGGGAGCTGTTTTTT. It is translated as CASSDSGGELFF.

The genes are TRBV5-1 and TRBJ2-5; the match to TRBD2 covers 13 bases. The CDR3 contains 16 residues. In germline, CDR1 is SGHRS, CDR2 YFSETQ. The trim removed 4 bases at V and 4 bases at J, leaving 7 bases unmatched. The CDR3 region is CASSPGTSGMGETQYF. CDR3 coding DNA: TGCGCCAGCAGCCCCGGGACTAGCGGGATGGGAGAGACCCAGTACTTC.

CDR3 loop: CASSEGQQGGGYTF. The CDR3 DNA reads TGTGCCAGCAGCGAGGGACAGCAAGGCGGTGGCTACACCTTC. The chain has TRBV7-9 and TRBJ1-2; TRBD1 matches at 7 bases. The CDR3 consists of 14 residues. The germline V gene encodes CDR1 SEHNR and CDR2 FQNEAQ (reference sequence). V shed 5 bases, J shed 7 bases, and the junction held 10 bases outside the gene matches.

J is TRBJ1-3 and V is TRBV4-3; D is uncertain. The CDR3 runs to 16 residues. CDR1 LGHNA and CDR2 YSLEER come from the germline V gene. V shed 4 bases and J shed 0 bases, with 13 bases lying between them. The CDR3 sequence: CASSRETVSSGNTIYF. The CDR3 region has the DNA TGCGCCAGCAGCCGAGAGACGGTATCCTCTGGAAACACCATATATTTT.

The CDR3 DNA is TGCGCCAGCAGCGCCGGGACAGGGCTATCATCGCAGTTCTTC. Protein sequence: CASSAGTGLSSQFF. The J gene is TRBJ2-1, the V gene TRBV10-1; TRBD1 aligns across 9 bases. With V trimmed by 6 bases and J by 12 bases, 12 bases remained unmatched. The CDR3 is 14 residues long. Germline V CDR1 and CDR2: WNHNN, SYGVQD (reference sequence).

The chain employs TRBV30 and TRBJ2-2, with a possible D match to TRBD1 (5 bases). Germline-derived CDR1 and CDR2 are GTSNPN and SVGIG (reference sequence). Trimming left V 2 bases short and J 6 bases short, with 19 bases between. The CDR3 contains 16 residues. Here the CDR3 reads CAWSPARDRGPGELFF. The CDR3 DNA is TGTGCCTGGAGTCCGGCTAGAGATAGGGGCCCCGGGGAGCTGTTTTTT.